This T cell receptor beta chain was captured in a study of cytomegalovirus exposure and HLA in healthy donors. Study-wide context: The roughly 660 first-cohort repertoires shared a platform with the 130 or so validation repertoires, as reported in a later analysis. The study, taken as a whole, reports: The authors enumerated some 170 TCR beta chains as linked to cytomegalovirus. High sensitivity and specificity were reportedly achieved when the classifier diagnosed cytomegalovirus status.

Using immunoSEQ multiplex PCR, the repertoire was profiled, and TCRdb retains in-frame clones only, with some absent. Of 75,000 to 100,000 clones listed, about 96% are singletons. A word on this clone: Antigen specificity is unknown.

Looked up from germline, CDR1 is ENHRY and CDR2 is SYGVKD. Deletions cut 5 bases from V and 1 base from J, with 14 bases between. The CDR3 spans 15 residues. The sequence was collected from a young man in good health and CMV-seronegative. Input material: PBMCs. The chain recombines TRBV10-3 with TRBJ2-5, with D tentatively TRBD1 (5 bases). The CDR3 here is CAISTGQALQETQYF. DNA of the CDR3: TGTGCCATCAGTACAGGACAAGCGCTCCAAGAGACCCAGTACTTC.